A single sample gave rise to the 32 T cell receptor beta chains below, sequenced in a study of regulatory T cells in long-lasting Graves disease. HTBI primers from iRepertoire and Arm-PCR of CDR3 regions yielded the TCR beta libraries. TCRdb used MiXCR to reprocess the multiplex PCR reads, holding one entry per CDR3 protein. The top ten hold 25% to 30% of the sample, which has 300,000 to 350,000 distinct CDR3 sequences, around 19% seen once. Time point described: persistent/refractory GD, antithyroid drugs over 5 years with positive TRAb. PBMC-extracted RNA yielded the TCR library. The source was peripheral blood mononuclear cells (PBMCs), collected when the disease was refractory, from a patient treated with antithyroid drugs. These receptors were collected from a female donor with Graves disease.

This clonotype was found a few times. The rearrangement uses TRBV4-3 and TRBJ1-5; no definite D call. Germline V CDR1 and CDR2: LGHNA, YSLEER. CDR3 length equals 15 residues. The V end was cut by 3 bases, the J end by 6 bases, with 15 bases between. CDR3 amino acids: CASSQDPGLGQPQHF. CDR3 sequence (DNA): TGCGCCAGCAGCCAGGACCCGGGATTGGGTCAGCCCCAGCATTTT.

The CDR3 loop reads CASSLAGGGGPYEQFF. The CDR3, as DNA: TGTGCCAGCAGCTTAGCCGGCGGGGGGGGACCATATGAGCAGTTCTTC. The gene calls are TRBV7-2 and TRBJ2-1; 9 bases are a match to TRBD2. The germline gives CDR1 SGHTA, CDR2 FQGNSA. V was pared by 0 bases and J by 8 bases, with 8 bases of the junction left unmatched. The CDR3 has 16 amino acids.

The V call is TRBV10-3, the J call TRBJ2-3; TRBD2 matches 11 bases. Germline V gives CDR1 ENHRY, CDR2 SYGVKD. After removal of 3 bases from V and 0 bases from J, the junction contained 2 bases not matched to a gene. The CDR3 is 16 amino acids. The CDR3, as DNA: TGTGCCATCAGTGAACTAGCGGGGGCCAGCACAGATACGCAGTATTTT. Residues: CAISELAGASTDTQYF.

The gene calls are TRBV6-2 or TRBV6-3 and TRBJ1-2, with a weak D call TRBD1 (6 bases). CDR1 and CDR2 (germline): MNHEY, SVGEGT. Trimming left V 7 bases short and J 7 bases short, with 22 bases between. The CDR3 is 15 residues long. CDR3 sequence (DNA): TGTGCCAGCACCCTCCTGTCCGGGACAACGTCTGGCTACACCTTC. Its translation is CASTLLSGTTSGYTF.

The chain combines TRBV28 with TRBJ2-1; tentatively, D is TRBD1 (6 bases). V dropped 7 bases and J dropped 4 bases, with 29 bases sitting between them. The germline V gene has CDR1 MDHEN and CDR2 SYDVKM. The CDR3 has 19 residues. For the CDR3, the DNA is TGTGCCAGCACTTCACAACGATCGGACAGACCCCTTACGTACAATGAGCAGTTCTTC. As protein: CASTSQRSDRPLTYNEQFF. Filled out from reference TRBV28 and TRBJ2-1, the complete variable domain reads DVKVTQSSRYLVKRTGEKVFLECVQDMDHENMFWYRQDPGLGLRLIYFSYDVKMKEKGDIPEGYSVSREKKERFSLILESASTNQTSMYLCASTSQRSDRPLTYNEQFFGPGTRLTVL.

Concerning this clonotype: Possible read error: a much larger clone is one base away. The V call is TRBV6-1, the J call TRBJ1-2, with a tentative D call TRBD1 (6 bases). This CDR3 region has 13 residues. V dropped 1 base and J dropped 7 bases, with 10 bases sitting between them. Germline V gene sequence: CDR1 MNHNS, CDR2 SASEGT. The CDR3 DNA follows: TGTGCCAGCAGTGAAGAGTGGGGGCCTGGCTACACCTTC. Amino acids: CASSEEWGPGYTF.

This clonotype was seen repeatedly, ten times or more. The V and J genes are TRBV7-3 and TRBJ1-2; weak D call: TRBD1 (6 bases). V gave up 2 bases and J gave up 2 bases, with 9 bases separating them. The CDR3 is 14 residues long. Germline V CDR1 and CDR2: SGHTA, FQGTGA. The CDR3 region is CASSLGGGNYGYTF. DNA for the CDR3: TGTGCCAGCAGCTTAGGGGGCGGGAACTATGGCTACACCTTC.

About this clonotype itself: One base away lies a much larger clone, so this may be a sequencing read error. V and J are TRBV6-2 or TRBV6-3 and TRBJ1-4, with a possible D match to TRBD1 (5 bases). The germline V gene encodes CDR1 MNHEY and CDR2 SVGEGT. This CDR3 is 14 amino acids long. In DNA, the CDR3 is TGTGCCTGCAGGTCCGGGACCTCCAATGAAAAACTGTTTTTT. Residues: CACRSGTSNEKLFF.

This clonotype occurred a few times. The chain carries TRBV18 and TRBJ1-5; D may be TRBD1 (5 bases). CDR3 length: 16 amino acids. The germline CDR1 and CDR2 sequences are KGHSH and LQKENI. V dropped 1 base and J dropped 4 bases, with 14 bases sitting between them. The CDR3 DNA sequence: TGTGCCAGCTCACCACAGGGCAGGGTCCAAAATCAGCCCCAGCATTTT. This sequence encodes CASSPQGRVQNQPQHF.

Remarks on this clonotype: This clone may be a read error of a much larger clone one base away. The J gene is TRBJ1-4, the V gene TRBV28; weak D call: TRBD1 (5 bases). Trimming cost V 3 bases and J 8 bases, with 16 bases left between them. The germline gives CDR1 MDHEN, CDR2 SYDVKM. The CDR3 loop spans 15 amino acids. The CDR3 spells CASSLGRAAREKLFF. The CDR3, as DNA: TGTGCCAGCAGTTTGGGACGGGCCGCGCGGGAAAAACTGTTTTTT. The complete variable domain, with remaining parts taken from reference TRBV28 and TRBJ1-4, reads DVKVTQSSRYLVKRTGEKVFLECVQDMDHENMFWYRQDPGLGLRLIYFSYDVKMKEKGDIPEGYSVSREKKERFSLILESASTNQTSMYLCASSLGRAAREKLFFGSGTQLSVL.

Only one count was recorded for this clonotype. A much larger clone lies a single base off, so this may be a read error. The chain carries TRBV6-1 and TRBJ2-7; D is possibly TRBD1 or TRBD2 (5 bases each). Germline CDR1 reads MNHNS; CDR2 reads SASEGT. The CDR3 is 14 residues long. The V gene lost 3 bases and the J gene lost 2 bases, with 11 bases spanning the gap. The CDR3 loop is CASSDTMGAYEQYF. The DNA for the CDR3 is TGTGCCAGCAGTGATACAATGGGGGCCTACGAGCAGTACTTC.

This clonotype was found many times. The gene calls are TRBV12-3 or TRBV12-4 and TRBJ1-2; 10 bases agree with TRBD1. The CDR3 spans 13 residues. V was clipped by 2 bases and J by 13 bases; unmatched bases: 7. DNA of the CDR3: TGTGCCAGCAGTTTAATGGGACAGGGGTCCGCCACCTTC. This gives the protein CASSLMGQGSATF.

This clonotype was detected many times. This chain connects TRBV11-2 to TRBJ1-1, with D uncertain. The V gene lost 7 bases and the J gene lost 1 base, with 7 bases spanning the gap. CDR1 is SGHAT and CDR2 is FQNNGV in the germline V gene. The CDR3 contains 12 residues. CDR3 residues: CASTTRNTEAFF. The CDR3 nucleotides read TGTGCCAGCACCACTCGGAACACTGAAGCTTTCTTT.

In its sample, this clonotype was seen many times. The rearrangement joins TRBV27 to TRBJ1-6; TRBD1 might be the D (5 bases). Trimming shortened V by 6 bases and J by 1 base, and 13 bases separated the two germline ends. The CDR3 has 16 amino acids. The germline gives CDR1 MNHEY, CDR2 SMNVEV (reference sequence). The CDR3 DNA is TGTGCCAGCAGGGGGACGGCGGGGTCCTATAATTCACCCCTCCACTTT. Its translation is CASRGTAGSYNSPLHF.

This rearrangement joins TRBV10-3 to TRBJ1-2; 7 nucleotides agree with TRBD1. Looked up from germline, CDR1 is ENHRY and CDR2 is SYGVKD. The CDR3 totals 14 residues. Trimming at V came to 3 bases and at J to 5 bases, leaving 6 bases not matched to a gene. The CDR3 sequence is CAISDRQGGYGYTF. DNA of the CDR3: TGTGCCATCAGTGACCGACAGGGAGGATATGGCTACACCTTC.

This clonotype was counted many times. J is TRBJ2-7 and V is TRBV28, with 9 bases identical to TRBD1. CDR3 length equals 16 residues. Germline values: CDR1 MDHEN, CDR2 SYDVKM. The V segment lost 1 base and the J segment 2 bases; nucleotides outside the gene matches: 6. The CDR3 sequence: CASSLLAGQGPYEQYF. CDR3 coding DNA: TGTGCCAGCAGTTTATTGGCGGGACAGGGTCCCTACGAGCAGTACTTC.

A few counts support this clonotype. The genes are TRBV4-1 and TRBJ1-2, with 7 nucleotides matching TRBD1. Germline V gives CDR1 MGHRA, CDR2 YSYEKL. The CDR3 spans 14 residues. The trim removed 2 bases at V and 6 bases at J, leaving 6 bases unmatched. As DNA, the CDR3 is TGCGCCAGCAGCCAACGACAGGGAGGAGATGGCTACACCTTC. It codes for CASSQRQGGDGYTF.

The sample holds many counts of this clonotype. The genes are TRBV12-3 or TRBV12-4 and TRBJ1-2; no definite D call. V was shortened by 4 bases and J by 7 bases, with 16 bases between the two germline ends. CDR3 length equals 14 residues. DNA for the CDR3: TGTGCCAGCAGTTCGGAAATAAAACTTCGTGGCTACACCTTC. This encodes CASSSEIKLRGYTF.

The chain has TRBV10-3 and TRBJ2-7, with TRBD1 identical over 7 bases. Germline V gene sequence: CDR1 ENHRY, CDR2 SYGVKD. Trimming removed 3 bases from V and 7 bases from J; junction bases left unmatched: 9. CDR3 length: 14 amino acids. The CDR3 region has the DNA TGTGCCATCAGTGATAGGCAGGGGGTAGGAGAGCAGTACTTC. Encoded protein: CAISDRQGVGEQYF.

This clonotype was seen a few times. The chain is built from TRBV3-1 and TRBJ1-3; TRBD1 might be the D (5 bases). The germline gives CDR1 LGHDT, CDR2 YNNKEL (reference sequence). The germline V and J ends were trimmed by 7 bases and 4 bases, with 14 bases remaining between them. The CDR3 has 14 amino acids. The CDR3 region is CASKRGSSGNTIYF. DNA for the CDR3: TGTGCCAGCAAACGGGGGAGTTCGGGAAACACCATATATTTT.

The chain employs TRBV5-1 and TRBJ2-2, with D maybe TRBD1 (5 bases). V lost 0 bases to trimming and J lost 4 bases, with 13 bases between them. The CDR3 is made up of 16 amino acids. The germline V gene has CDR1 SGHRS and CDR2 YFSETQ. The CDR3 nucleotides read TGCGCCAGCAGCTTGGGGGCAGGGTATACCACCGGGGAGCTGTTTTTT. Its translation is CASSLGAGYTTGELFF. The entire variable domain, with the rest obtained from reference TRBV5-1 and TRBJ2-2, is as follows: KAGVTQTPRYLIKTRGQQVTLSCSPISGHRSVSWYQQTPGQGLQFLFEYFSETQRNKGNFPGRFSGRQFSNSRSEMNVSTLELGDSALYLCASSLGAGYTTGELFFGEGSRLTVL.

About this clonotype: A read error may explain this, as a much larger clone is one base away. The rearrangement links TRBV20-1 to TRBJ2-7; possibly TRBD2 for D (6 bases). The length of the CDR3 is 12 residues. Per germline, CDR1 DFQATT and CDR2 SNEGSKA (reference sequence). V lost 3 bases and J lost 7, with 13 bases in between. The CDR3 protein is CSARCTAGEQYF. Here the CDR3 DNA reads TGCAGTGCTAGGTGCACTGCGGGGGAGCAGTACTTC.

This clonotype was detected many times. The rearrangement links TRBV28 to TRBJ2-5; D not certain. The V end was cut by 4 bases, the J end by 0 bases, with 15 bases between. This CDR3 has 16 amino acids. CDR1 MDHEN and CDR2 SYDVKM come from the germline V gene. The DNA of the CDR3 is TGTGCCAGCAGTTCCCTCTTCGGACCTTACCAAGAGACCCAGTACTTC. Translated, it gives CASSSLFGPYQETQYF.

This clonotype has ten or more counts. The DNA for the CDR3 is TGTGCCAGCAGCTTAGTGGGGACCGGACAGGGGAGCCCAACTAATGAAAAACTGTTTTTT. Translating it yields CASSLVGTGQGSPTNEKLFF. This chain uses TRBV11-2 with TRBJ1-4; 9 nucleotides agree with TRBD1. CDR3 size: 20 residues. After removal of 1 base from V and 0 bases from J, the junction contained 12 bases not matched to a gene. CDR1 SGHAT and CDR2 FQNNGV come from the germline V gene.

This clonotype was picked up many times. This chain links TRBV7-9 with TRBJ1-5; D not resolved. The germline V gene has CDR1 SEHNR and CDR2 FQNEAQ (reference sequence). The CDR3 extends over 15 amino acids. The V gene lost 3 bases and the J gene lost 2 bases, with 11 bases spanning the gap. The CDR3 DNA follows: TGTGCCAGCAGCTTTGAGGGTAGTGGCAATCAGCCCCAGCATTTT. It specifies CASSFEGSGNQPQHF. Using reference TRBV7-9 and TRBJ1-5 for the parts outside the CDR3, the full variable domain is DTGVSQNPRHKITKRGQNVTFRCDPISEHNRLYWYRQTLGQGPEFLTYFQNEAQLEKSRLLSDRFSAERPKGSFSTLEIQRTEQGDSAMYLCASSFEGSGNQPQHFGDGTRLSIL.

This clonotype was found many times. The chain combines TRBV12-3 or TRBV12-4 with TRBJ2-7, with 10 bases that match TRBD1. This CDR3 comprises 15 residues. V dropped 2 bases and J dropped 7; count of bases not matched to a gene: 8. The CDR3 DNA follows: TGTGCCAGCAGTTTATACAGGGACAGGGGTAGTGAGCAGTACTTC. This gives the protein CASSLYRDRGSEQYF.

This clonotype has just a few counts. This sequence joins TRBV7-2 and TRBJ2-5; D remains ambiguous. The length of the CDR3 is 16 residues. V was cut by 1 base and J by 5 bases, with 17 bases left in between. The germline V gene encodes CDR1 SGHTA and CDR2 FQGNSA. The CDR3 here is CASSLVRTLVSETQYF. In DNA, the CDR3 is TGTGCCAGCAGCTTAGTGAGGACGTTAGTTTCGGAGACCCAGTACTTC.

This clonotype was seen at least ten times. The rearrangement uses TRBV2 and TRBJ1-2; D is possibly TRBD1 (6 bases). V gave up 6 bases and J gave up 3 bases, with 8 bases separating them. This CDR3 is built from 12 residues. The germline V gene has CDR1 SNHLY and CDR2 FYNNEI. CDR3 amino acids: CASRRTDYGYTF. CDR3 in DNA: TGTGCCAGCAGAAGGACAGACTATGGCTACACCTTC.

This chain connects TRBV20-1 to TRBJ2-3; TRBD2 matches at 9 bases. The CDR3 totals 15 residues. V lost 5 bases to trimming and J lost 3 bases; unmatched junction nucleotides: 9. Germline CDR1 is DFQATT and CDR2 is SNEGSKA (reference sequence). The DNA for the CDR3 is TGCAGTGCTCAACTCCGGCTAGCGGGAACAGATACGCAGTATTTT. Translated: CSAQLRLAGTDTQYF.

The genes are TRBV3-1 and TRBJ1-2; TRBD1 matches at 9 bases. CDR1 LGHDT and CDR2 YNNKEL come from the germline V gene (reference sequence). The CDR3 totals 13 residues. V was clipped by 7 bases and J by 6 bases; unmatched bases: 6. CDR3 DNA: TGTGCCAGCATGAAGGGACAGGGAAATGGCTACACCTTC. Its protein product is CASMKGQGNGYTF. Variable domain in full (rest from reference TRBV3-1 and TRBJ1-2): DTAVSQTPKYLVTQMGNDKSIKCEQNLGHDTMYWYKQDSKKFLKIMFSYNNKELIINETVPNRFSPKSPDKAHLNLHINSLELGDSAVYFCASMKGQGNGYTFGSGTRLTVV.

Ten or more counts support this clonotype. The V call is TRBV2, the J call TRBJ1-2; 11 nucleotides line up with TRBD1. This CDR3 region has 13 residues. CDR1 SNHLY and CDR2 FYNNEI come from the germline V gene. V shed 4 bases, J shed 7 bases, and the junction held 2 bases outside the gene matches. The DNA for the CDR3 is TGTGCCAGCAGTGGGACAGGGGGCGGTGGCTACACCTTC. Translation: CASSGTGGGGYTF.

This clonotype was picked up many times. This chain connects TRBV2 to TRBJ1-1; D is perhaps TRBD1 (6 bases). The germline gives CDR1 SNHLY, CDR2 FYNNEI. The CDR3 is 17 residues long. V was pared by 3 bases and J by 8 bases, with 25 bases between. The CDR3 is CASSEAAISTGTTEAFF. The CDR3 bases are TGTGCCAGCAGTGAGGCAGCCATAAGTACCGGGACAACAGAAGCTTTCTTT.